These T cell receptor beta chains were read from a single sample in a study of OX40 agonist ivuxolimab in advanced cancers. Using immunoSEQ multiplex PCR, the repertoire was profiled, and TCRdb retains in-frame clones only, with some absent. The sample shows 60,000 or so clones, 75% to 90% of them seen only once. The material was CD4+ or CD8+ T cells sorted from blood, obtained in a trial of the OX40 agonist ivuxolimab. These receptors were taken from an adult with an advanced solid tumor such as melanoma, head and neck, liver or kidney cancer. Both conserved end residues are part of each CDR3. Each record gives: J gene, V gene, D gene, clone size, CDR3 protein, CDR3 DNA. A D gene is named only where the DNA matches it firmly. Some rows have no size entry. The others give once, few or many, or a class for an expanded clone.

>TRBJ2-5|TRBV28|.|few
CASRPGGAQETQYF
TGTGCCAGCAGGCCCGGGGGAGCCCAAGAGACCCAGTACTTC
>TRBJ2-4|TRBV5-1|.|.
CASSLTPDLRENIQYF
TGCGCCAGCAGCTTGACTCCAGACCTAAGAGAAAACATTCAGTACTTC
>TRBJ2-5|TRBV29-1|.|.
CSVAQETQYF
TGCAGCGTAGCGCAAGAGACCCAGTACTTC
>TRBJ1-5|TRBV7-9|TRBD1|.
CASSSTGARTPQHF
TGTGCCAGCAGTAGTACAGGGGCTCGGACGCCCCAGCATTTT
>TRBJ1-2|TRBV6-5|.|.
CASSPGPSFYGYTF
TGTGCCAGCAGTCCTGGGCCATCTTTCTATGGCTACACCTTC
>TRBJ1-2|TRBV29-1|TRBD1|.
CSGGGTGDYGYTF
TGCAGCGGAGGGGGGACAGGGGACTATGGCTACACCTTC
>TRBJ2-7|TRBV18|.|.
CASSPSGSSYEQYF
TGTGCCAGCTCACCCTCAGGGTCATCCTACGAGCAGTACTTC
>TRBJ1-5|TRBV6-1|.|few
CASIEAVNSNQPQHF
TGTGCCAGCATTGAGGCAGTTAATAGCAATCAGCCCCAGCATTTT
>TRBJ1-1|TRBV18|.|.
CASSPMGLNTEAFF
TGTGCCAGCTCACCAATGGGACTGAACACTGAAGCTTTCTTT
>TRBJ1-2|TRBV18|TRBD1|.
CASSPGQGADYGYTF
TGTGCCAGCTCACCCGGACAGGGGGCTGACTATGGCTACACCTTC
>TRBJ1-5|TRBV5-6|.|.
CASSRGESNQPQHF
TGTGCCAGCAGCCGGGGGGAGAGCAATCAGCCCCAGCATTTT
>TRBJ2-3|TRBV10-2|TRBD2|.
CASSESGLAGRTQYF
TGCGCCAGCAGTGAGTCGGGACTAGCGGGGAGGACGCAGTATTTT
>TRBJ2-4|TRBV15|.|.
CATSRTVAKNIQYF
TGTGCCACCAGCAGGACAGTAGCCAAAAACATTCAGTACTTC
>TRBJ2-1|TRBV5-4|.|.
CASSLAGAAEQFF
TGTGCCAGCAGCTTGGCGGGGGCGGCGGAGCAGTTCTTC
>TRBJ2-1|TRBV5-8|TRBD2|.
CASRLGRGVNEQFF
TGTGCCAGCAGGCTGGGGCGGGGGGTCAATGAGCAGTTCTTC
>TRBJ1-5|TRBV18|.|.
CASSPQSVGGNQPQHF
TGTGCCAGCTCACCTCAATCGGTCGGGGGCAATCAGCCCCAGCATTTT
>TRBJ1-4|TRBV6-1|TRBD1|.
CASSDRGQLEKLFF
TGTGCCAGCAGTGACAGGGGGCAACTTGAAAAACTGTTTTTT
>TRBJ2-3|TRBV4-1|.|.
CASSIHPTGADTQYF
TGCGCCAGCAGCATTCACCCCACCGGGGCAGATACGCAGTATTTT
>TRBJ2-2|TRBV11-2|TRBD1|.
CASSQRQGSTGELFF
TGTGCCAGCAGCCAGCGACAGGGCTCCACCGGGGAGCTGTTTTTT
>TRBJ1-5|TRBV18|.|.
CASSPDGNQPQHF
TGTGCCAGCTCACCCGACGGCAATCAGCCCCAGCATTTT
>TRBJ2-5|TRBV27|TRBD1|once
CASSEQGARETQYF
TGTGCCAGCAGTGAGCAGGGGGCAAGGGAGACCCAGTACTTC
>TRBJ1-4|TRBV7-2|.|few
CASSHESTNEKLFF
TGTGCCAGCAGTCACGAATCAACTAATGAAAAACTGTTTTTT
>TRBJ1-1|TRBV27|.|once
CASSVQGDTEAFF
TGTGCCAGCAGTGTACAGGGCGACACTGAAGCTTTCTTT
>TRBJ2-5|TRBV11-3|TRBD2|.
CASSLDPGTSGRPQETQYF
TGTGCCAGCAGCTTAGACCCCGGGACTAGCGGGAGGCCCCAAGAGACCCAGTACTTC
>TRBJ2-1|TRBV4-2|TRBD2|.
CASSPPASGSYEQFF
TGTGCCAGCAGCCCCCCGGCTAGCGGGAGTTATGAGCAGTTCTTC
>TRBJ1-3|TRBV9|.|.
CASSVTSFSGNTIYF
TGTGCCAGCAGCGTTACTTCGTTCTCTGGAAACACCATATATTTT
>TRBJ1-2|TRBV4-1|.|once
CASSQATFGYTF
TGCGCCAGCAGCCAAGCGACTTTTGGCTACACCTTC
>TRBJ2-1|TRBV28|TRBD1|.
CASSLTDGTAYNEQFF
TGTGCCAGCAGTTTAACGGACGGGACAGCCTACAATGAGCAGTTCTTC
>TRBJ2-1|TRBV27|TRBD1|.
CASSLRQGAYNEQFF
TGTGCCAGCAGTTTACGACAGGGGGCCTACAATGAGCAGTTCTTC
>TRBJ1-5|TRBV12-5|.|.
CASGREQGNQPQHF
TGTGCTAGTGGAAGGGAACAGGGTAATCAGCCCCAGCATTTT
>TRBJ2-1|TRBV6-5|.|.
CASSYLAGGGEQFF
TGTGCCAGCAGTTACTTAGCAGGGGGGGGTGAGCAGTTCTTC
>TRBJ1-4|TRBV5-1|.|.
CASTEGRTTNEKLFF
TGCGCCAGCACCGAAGGACGGACAACTAATGAAAAACTGTTTTTT
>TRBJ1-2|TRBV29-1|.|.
CSVASSALYGYTF
TGCAGCGTTGCCTCCAGCGCGCTCTATGGCTACACCTTC
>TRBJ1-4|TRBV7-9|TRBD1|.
CASSLATGVGEKLFF
TGTGCCAGCAGCTTAGCGACAGGGGTGGGTGAAAAACTGTTTTTT
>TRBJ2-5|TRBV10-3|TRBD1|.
CAISDGQGQETQYF
TGTGCCATCAGTGACGGACAGGGGCAAGAGACCCAGTACTTC
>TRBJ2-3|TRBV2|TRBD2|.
CASSEVSGGRGTDTQYF
TGTGCCAGCAGTGAAGTCTCCGGCGGGAGGGGCACAGATACGCAGTATTTT
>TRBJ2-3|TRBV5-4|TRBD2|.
CASSREHSGRGGDTQYF
TGTGCCAGCAGCCGTGAGCATAGCGGGAGAGGGGGTGATACGCAGTATTTT
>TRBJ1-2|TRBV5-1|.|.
CASSLGGVYGYTF
TGCGCCAGCAGCTTGGGAGGCGTCTATGGCTACACCTTC
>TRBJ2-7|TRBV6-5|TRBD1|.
CASSYGDRPGEQYF
TGTGCCAGCAGTTACGGGGACAGGCCAGGCGAGCAGTACTTC
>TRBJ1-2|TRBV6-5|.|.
CASSYGVGYGYTF
TGTGCCAGCAGTTACGGGGTAGGCTATGGCTACACCTTC
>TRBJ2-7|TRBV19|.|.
CASSPDWQAYEQYF
TGTGCCAGTAGTCCAGACTGGCAGGCCTACGAGCAGTACTTC
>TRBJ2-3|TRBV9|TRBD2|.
CASTEAAGGTDTQYF
TGTGCCAGCACCGAGGCGGCGGGAGGCACAGATACGCAGTATTTT
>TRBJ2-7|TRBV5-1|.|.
CASSLDSSEQYF
TGCGCCAGCAGCTTGGACAGCTCCGAGCAGTACTTC
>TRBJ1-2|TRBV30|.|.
CACAQHRNYGYTF
TGTGCCTGTGCTCAACACCGTAACTATGGCTACACCTTC
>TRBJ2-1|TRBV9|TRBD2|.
CASSPRAGLALYNEQFF
TGTGCCAGCAGCCCCCGGGCAGGACTAGCCCTCTACAATGAGCAGTTCTTC
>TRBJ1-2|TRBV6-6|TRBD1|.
CASRPAETGGGYGYTF
TGTGCCAGCAGACCCGCTGAGACAGGGGGGGGCTATGGCTACACCTTC
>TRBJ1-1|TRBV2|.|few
CASSQGENTEAFF
TGTGCCAGCAGTCAAGGGGAGAACACTGAAGCTTTCTTT
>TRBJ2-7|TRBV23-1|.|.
CASFRSAPYEQYF
TGCGCCAGCTTCCGCTCAGCCCCCTACGAGCAGTACTTC
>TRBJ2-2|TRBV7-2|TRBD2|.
CASSLSGLGPGELFF
TGTGCCAGCAGCTTATCGGGACTAGGTCCCGGGGAGCTGTTTTTT
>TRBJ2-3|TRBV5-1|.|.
CASSLGRLATPFSTDTQYF
TGCGCCAGCAGCTTGGGAAGGCTAGCAACCCCCTTTAGCACAGATACGCAGTATTTT
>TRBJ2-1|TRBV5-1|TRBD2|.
CASSTLAGGALRLANEQFF
TGCGCCAGCAGCACACTAGCGGGAGGGGCCCTAAGATTGGCGAATGAGCAGTTCTTC
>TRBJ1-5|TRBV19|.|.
CASNDMGNADQPQHF
TGTGCCAGTAACGATATGGGTAATGCCGATCAGCCCCAGCATTTT
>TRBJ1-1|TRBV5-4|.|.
CASSLDVRDTGEAFF
TGTGCCAGCAGCTTGGACGTGCGGGACACCGGTGAAGCTTTCTTT
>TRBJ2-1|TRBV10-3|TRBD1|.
CAISESELGTDYNEQFF
TGTGCCATCAGTGAGTCTGAACTAGGGACAGACTACAATGAGCAGTTCTTC
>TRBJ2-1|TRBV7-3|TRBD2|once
CASSLSLSGSGHEQFF
TGTGCCAGCAGCTTATCCCTTAGCGGGAGCGGTCATGAGCAGTTCTTC
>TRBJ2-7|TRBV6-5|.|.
CASSYGRPYEQYF
TGTGCCAGCAGTTACGGACGGCCCTACGAGCAGTACTTC
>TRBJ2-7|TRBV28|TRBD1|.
CASSGQGARDEQYF
TGTGCCAGCAGTGGACAGGGGGCGCGAGACGAGCAGTACTTC
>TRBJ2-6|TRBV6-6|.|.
CASEGRSSGANVLTF
TGTGCCAGCGAAGGACGATCCTCTGGGGCCAACGTCCTGACTTTC
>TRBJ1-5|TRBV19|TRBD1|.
CASRREQGAGQPQHF
TGTGCCAGTAGGCGGGAACAGGGGGCAGGACAGCCCCAGCATTTT